The rows below give T cell receptor beta chains drawn from one sample of a study of OX40 agonist ivuxolimab in advanced cancers. Using immunoSEQ multiplex PCR, the repertoire was profiled, and TCRdb retains in-frame clones only, with some absent. Of about 79,000 clones in the sample, around 94% were seen once. This material consisted of CD4+ or CD8+ T cells sorted from blood, taken in a trial of the OX40 agonist ivuxolimab. These receptors originate from an adult with an advanced solid tumor such as melanoma, head and neck, liver or kidney cancer. Both conserved end residues are part of each CDR3. The D gene is left open where the match is weak. Part of the rows lack a size; the others show once, few, many or a class for expanded clones.

d_gene	v_gene	abundance	j_gene	CDR3aa	CDR3nt
NA	TRBV3-2	few	TRBJ1-2	CASSKTAF	TGTGCCAGCAGCAAAACAGCTTTC
NA	TRBV5-4	NA	TRBJ2-7	CASSLTSSPYEQYF	TGTGCCAGCAGCTTGACTAGCAGCCCCTACGAGCAGTACTTC
TRBD2	TRBV27	NA	TRBJ2-7	CASSAPVGAGGQEQYF	TGTGCCAGCAGTGCCCCGGTCGGAGCGGGAGGGCAAGAGCAGTACTTC
NA	TRBV7-2	NA	TRBJ2-7	CASSPVESVPYEQYF	TGTGCCAGCAGCCCCGTTGAGAGTGTCCCCTACGAGCAGTACTTC
NA	TRBV7-9	NA	TRBJ1-2	CATPLEPRGYTF	TGTGCCACACCATTGGAGCCAAGGGGCTACACCTTC
NA	TRBV2	NA	TRBJ2-2	CASSGRYTGELFF	TGTGCCAGCAGTGGTAGATACACCGGGGAGCTGTTTTTT
TRBD1	TRBV4-3	NA	TRBJ1-2	CASSQGQTGGYGYTF	TGCGCCAGCAGCCAAGGCCAGACAGGGGGCTATGGCTACACCTTC
NA	TRBV5-4	few	TRBJ1-5	CASSLLDSNQPQHF	TGTGCCAGCAGCTTGTTGGACAGCAATCAGCCCCAGCATTTT
TRBD2	TRBV7-9	NA	TRBJ2-1	CASSSTIAGGPSSYNEQFF	TGTGCCAGCAGCTCAACTATAGCGGGAGGGCCGAGCTCCTACAATGAGCAGTTCTTC
NA	TRBV19	NA	TRBJ1-1	CASSQGTNTEAFF	TGTGCCAGTAGTCAGGGGACGAACACTGAAGCTTTCTTT
NA	TRBV29-1	NA	TRBJ2-3	CSVEGWATDTQYF	TGCAGCGTTGAGGGGTGGGCCACAGATACGCAGTATTTT
NA	TRBV12-1	NA	TRBJ1-6	CASSFVGFCSPLHF	TGTGCCAGCAGCTTTGTGGGGTTCTGCTCACCCCTCCACTTT
NA	TRBV6-4	NA	TRBJ1-2	CASSEGEGDGYTF	TGTGCCAGCAGTGAAGGAGAGGGGGATGGCTACACCTTC
NA	TRBV7-9	NA	TRBJ2-3	CASSRTEDTQYF	TGTGCCAGCAGCAGGACAGAGGACACGCAGTATTTT
TRBD1	TRBV11-2	NA	TRBJ2-1	CASSLAGGPSYNEQFF	TGTGCCAGCAGCTTAGCAGGGGGACCGTCCTACAATGAGCAGTTCTTC
NA	TRBV5-1	NA	TRBJ1-1	CASSLVDTNTEAFF	TGCGCCAGCAGCTTGGTAGACACGAACACTGAAGCTTTCTTT
NA	TRBV7-9	NA	TRBJ2-1	CASSRIVAELNEQFF	TGTGCCAGCAGCCGAATAGTAGCGGAGCTCAATGAGCAGTTCTTC
NA	TRBV9	NA	TRBJ1-4	CASSDSLSNEKLFF	TGTGCCAGCAGCGACAGCCTCTCTAATGAAAAACTGTTTTTT
TRBD2	TRBV11-1	NA	TRBJ2-7	CASSLGGTEQYF	TGTGCCAGCAGCTTGGGAGGGACCGAGCAGTACTTC
NA	TRBV7-9	once	TRBJ2-3	CASSPLSDTQYF	TGTGCCAGCAGCCCCCTCTCAGATACGCAGTATTTT
NA	TRBV5-3	NA	TRBJ1-2	CARSSGTF	TGTGCCAGAAGCTCCGGCACCTTC
TRBD1	TRBV7-9	NA	TRBJ2-3	CASSLLNYRGPYTDTQYF	TGTGCCAGCAGCCTCCTCAACTACAGGGGGCCGTACACAGATACGCAGTATTTT
TRBD2	TRBV19	NA	TRBJ2-3	CASSGRESDTQYF	TGTGCCAGCAGCGGGCGGGAGTCAGATACGCAGTATTTT
NA	TRBV7-9	NA	TRBJ2-5	CASSHGPKETQYF	TGTGCCAGCAGCCACGGGCCTAAAGAGACCCAGTACTTC
TRBD1	TRBV9	once	TRBJ2-7	CASSIGQGGIYEQYF	TGTGCCAGCAGCATAGGACAAGGGGGCATATACGAGCAGTACTTC
NA	TRBV4-1	NA	TRBJ2-2	CASSQDLVTPGELFF	TGCGCCAGCAGCCAAGATCTCGTCACCCCCGGGGAGCTGTTTTTT
TRBD2	TRBV4-2	NA	TRBJ2-1	CASSQAAGGYSFYNEQFF	TGTGCCAGCAGCCAAGCAGCGGGAGGCTACAGCTTTTACAATGAGCAGTTCTTC
NA	TRBV27	NA	TRBJ2-1	CASSFVETTNEQFF	TGTGCCAGCAGTTTTGTAGAGACTACCAATGAGCAGTTCTTC
TRBD1	TRBV4-1	NA	TRBJ2-7	CASSFEHRGIEQYF	TGCGCCAGCAGCTTCGAGCACAGGGGGATCGAGCAGTACTTC
NA	TRBV27	NA	TRBJ1-2	CASSLEGGNYGYTF	TGTGCCAGCAGTTTAGAGGGAGGAAACTATGGCTACACCTTC
NA	TRBV28	NA	TRBJ1-5	CASSEEFQPQHF	TGTGCCAGCAGCGAAGAGTTCCAGCCCCAGCATTTT
TRBD2	TRBV4-3	once	TRBJ2-2	CASSPGLAGVTGELFF	TGCGCCAGCAGCCCGGGACTAGCGGGAGTAACCGGGGAGCTGTTTTTT
NA	TRBV19	NA	TRBJ2-2	CASSIGLGRTSGELFF	TGTGCCAGTAGCATAGGTCTAGGTAGGACATCCGGGGAGCTGTTTTTT
TRBD2	TRBV5-1	NA	TRBJ2-5	CASSSYGLAQTQETQYF	TGCGCCAGCAGCTCATATGGACTAGCGCAAACACAAGAGACCCAGTACTTC
NA	TRBV2	once	TRBJ2-1	CASRSARRSYNEQFF	TGTGCCAGCAGGTCCGCTCGGAGATCCTACAATGAGCAGTTCTTC